The clone carrying this TCR beta chain was counted between two and nine times. Its target is unknown. 60 Vbeta and 13 Jbeta primers were used in PCR. The repertoire was sequenced with immunoSEQ multiplex PCR; TCRdb's copy has only in-frame clones and lacks some. Of some 170,000 clones listed, about 83% are singletons. This entry belongs to a study of cytomegalovirus exposure and HLA in healthy donors. The study's findings and limits: Across HLA loci, a later analysis found differing TCR association rates, with DRB1 most and HLA-C fewest. The authors later linked a missense DCLRE1C variant to TCR beta V- and J-gene trimming.

Trimming cost V 3 bases and J 4 bases, with 15 bases left between them. This CDR3 comprises 15 residues. The germline CDR1 and CDR2 sequences are SGHTA and FQGTGA. The J gene is TRBJ2-5, the V gene TRBV7-3, with a possible D match to TRBD1 (6 bases). Sequenced input: PBMCs. This TCR was recovered from a female donor in good health and CMV-seronegative. CDR3: CASSLDGPRGETQYF. The CDR3 DNA reads TGTGCCAGCAGCTTGGACGGCCCCAGGGGAGAGACCCAGTACTTC.